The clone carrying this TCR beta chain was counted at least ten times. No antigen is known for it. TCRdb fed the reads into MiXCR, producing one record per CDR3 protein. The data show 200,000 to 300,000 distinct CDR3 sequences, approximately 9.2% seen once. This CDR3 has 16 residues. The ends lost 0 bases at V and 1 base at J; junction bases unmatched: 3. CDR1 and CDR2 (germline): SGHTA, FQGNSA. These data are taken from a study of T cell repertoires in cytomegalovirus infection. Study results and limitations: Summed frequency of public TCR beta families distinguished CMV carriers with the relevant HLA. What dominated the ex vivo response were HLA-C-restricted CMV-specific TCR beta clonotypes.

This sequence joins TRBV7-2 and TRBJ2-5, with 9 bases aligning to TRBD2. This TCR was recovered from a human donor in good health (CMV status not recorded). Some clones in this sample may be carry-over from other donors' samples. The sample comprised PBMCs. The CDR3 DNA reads TGTGCCAGCAGCTTAGCACGACTAGCGGTCCAAGAGACCCAGTACTTC. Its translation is CASSLARLAVQETQYF.